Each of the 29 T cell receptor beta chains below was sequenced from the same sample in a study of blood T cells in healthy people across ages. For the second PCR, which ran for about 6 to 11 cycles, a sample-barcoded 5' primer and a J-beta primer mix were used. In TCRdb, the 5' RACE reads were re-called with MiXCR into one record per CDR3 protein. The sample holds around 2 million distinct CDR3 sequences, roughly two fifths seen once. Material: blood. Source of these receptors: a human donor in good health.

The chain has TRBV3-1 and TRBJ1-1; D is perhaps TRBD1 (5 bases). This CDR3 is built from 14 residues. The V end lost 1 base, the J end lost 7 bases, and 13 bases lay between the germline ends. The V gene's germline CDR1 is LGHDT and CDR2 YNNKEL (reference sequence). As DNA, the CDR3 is TGTGCCAGCAGCCAAGGAGGGCAGGGAAGTGAAGCTTTCTTT. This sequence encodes CASSQGGQGSEAFF.

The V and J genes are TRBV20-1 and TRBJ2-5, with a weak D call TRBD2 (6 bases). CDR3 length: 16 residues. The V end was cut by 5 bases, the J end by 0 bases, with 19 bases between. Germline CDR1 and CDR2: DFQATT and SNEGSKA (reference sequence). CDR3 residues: CSARPKWGVHQETQYF. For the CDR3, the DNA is TGCAGTGCTCGACCTAAGTGGGGGGTCCACCAAGAGACCCAGTACTTC.

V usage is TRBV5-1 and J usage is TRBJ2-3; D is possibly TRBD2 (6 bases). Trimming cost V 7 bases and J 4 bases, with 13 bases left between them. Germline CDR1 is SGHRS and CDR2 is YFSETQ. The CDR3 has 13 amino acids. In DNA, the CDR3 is TGCGCCAGCTCCCCTAGCGTCGCAGATACGCAGTATTTT. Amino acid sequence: CASSPSVADTQYF. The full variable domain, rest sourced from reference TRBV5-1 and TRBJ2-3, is KAGVTQTPRYLIKTRGQQVTLSCSPISGHRSVSWYQQTPGQGLQFLFEYFSETQRNKGNFPGRFSGRQFSNSRSEMNVSTLELGDSALYLCASSPSVADTQYFGPGTRLTVL.

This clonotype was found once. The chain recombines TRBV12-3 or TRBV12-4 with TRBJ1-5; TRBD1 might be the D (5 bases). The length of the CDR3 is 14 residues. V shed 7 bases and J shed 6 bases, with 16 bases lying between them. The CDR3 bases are TGTGCCAGCAATCCTGCAGGGCTGGGTCAGCCCCAGCATTTT. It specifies CASNPAGLGQPQHF.

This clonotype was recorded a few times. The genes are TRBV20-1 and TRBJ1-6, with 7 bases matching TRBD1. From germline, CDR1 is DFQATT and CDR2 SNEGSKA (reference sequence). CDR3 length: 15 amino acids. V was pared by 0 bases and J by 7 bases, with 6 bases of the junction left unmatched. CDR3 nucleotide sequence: TGCAGTGCTAGAGAATACGGGACAGAAAATTCACCCCTCCACTTT. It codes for CSAREYGTENSPLHF.

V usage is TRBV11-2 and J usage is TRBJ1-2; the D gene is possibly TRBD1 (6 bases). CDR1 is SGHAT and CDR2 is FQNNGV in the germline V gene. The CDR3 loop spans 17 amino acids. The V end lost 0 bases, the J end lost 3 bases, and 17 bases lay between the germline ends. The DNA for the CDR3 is TGTGCCAGCAGCTTAGATCTATGGGCAGGGGTTGACTATGGCTACACCTTC. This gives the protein CASSLDLWAGVDYGYTF.

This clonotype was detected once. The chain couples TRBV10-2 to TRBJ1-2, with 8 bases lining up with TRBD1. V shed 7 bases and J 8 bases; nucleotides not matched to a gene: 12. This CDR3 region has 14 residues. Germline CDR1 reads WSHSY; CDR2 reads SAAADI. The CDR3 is CASIVGQGADGYTF. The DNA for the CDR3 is TGCGCCAGCATAGTGGGGCAGGGGGCCGACGGCTACACCTTC.

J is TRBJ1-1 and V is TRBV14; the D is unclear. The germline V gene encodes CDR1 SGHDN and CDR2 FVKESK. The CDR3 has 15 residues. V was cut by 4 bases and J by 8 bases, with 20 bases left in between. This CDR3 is CASSLSSTDWEEAFF. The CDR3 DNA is TGTGCCAGCAGCCTTTCCTCCACCGACTGGGAAGAAGCTTTCTTT.

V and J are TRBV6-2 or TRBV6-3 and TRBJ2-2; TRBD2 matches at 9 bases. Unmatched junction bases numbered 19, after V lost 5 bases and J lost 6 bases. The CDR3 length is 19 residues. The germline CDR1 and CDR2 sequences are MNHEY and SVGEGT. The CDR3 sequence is CASSPHMTVTSGDPGELFF. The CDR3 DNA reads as TGTGCCAGCAGTCCGCACATGACGGTGACTAGCGGAGACCCCGGGGAGCTGTTTTTT.

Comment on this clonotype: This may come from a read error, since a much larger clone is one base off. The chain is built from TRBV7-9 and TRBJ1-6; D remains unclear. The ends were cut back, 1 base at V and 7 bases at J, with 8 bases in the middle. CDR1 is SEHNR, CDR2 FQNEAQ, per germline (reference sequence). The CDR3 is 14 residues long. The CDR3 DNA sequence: TGTGCCAGCAGCTTAGGGGGTTCGAATTCACCCCTCCACTTT. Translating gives CASSLGGSNSPLHF. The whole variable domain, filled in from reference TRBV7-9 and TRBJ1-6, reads DTGVSQNPRHKITKRGQNVTFRCDPISEHNRLYWYRQTLGQGPEFLTYFQNEAQLEKSRLLSDRFSAERPKGSFSTLEIQRTEQGDSAMYLCASSLGGSNSPLHFGNGTRLTVT.

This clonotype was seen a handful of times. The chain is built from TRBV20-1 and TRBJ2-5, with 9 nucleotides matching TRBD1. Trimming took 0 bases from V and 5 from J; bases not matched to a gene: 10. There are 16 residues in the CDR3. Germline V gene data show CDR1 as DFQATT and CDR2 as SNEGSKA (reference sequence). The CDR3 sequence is CSARDSGATGGETQYF. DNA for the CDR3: TGCAGTGCTAGAGATTCCGGGGCGACAGGGGGGGAGACCCAGTACTTC.

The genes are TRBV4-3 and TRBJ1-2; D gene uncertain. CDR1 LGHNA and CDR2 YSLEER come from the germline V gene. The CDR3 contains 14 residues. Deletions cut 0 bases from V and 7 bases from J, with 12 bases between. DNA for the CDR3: TGCGCCAGCAGCCAAGAGGTAGGGAGAAGTGGCTACACCTTC. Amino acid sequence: CASSQEVGRSGYTF.

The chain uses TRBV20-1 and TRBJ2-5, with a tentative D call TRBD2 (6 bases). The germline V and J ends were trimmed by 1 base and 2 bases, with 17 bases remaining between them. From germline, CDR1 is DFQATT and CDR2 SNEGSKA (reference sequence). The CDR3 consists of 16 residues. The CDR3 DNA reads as TGCAGTGCTAGAGGCGGGACTCCGGATACTCAAGAGACCCAGTACTTC. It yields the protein CSARGGTPDTQETQYF.

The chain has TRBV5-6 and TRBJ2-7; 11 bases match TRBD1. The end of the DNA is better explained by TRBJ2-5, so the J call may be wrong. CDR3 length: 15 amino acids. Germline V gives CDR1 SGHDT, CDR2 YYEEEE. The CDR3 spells CASSFRTGGLETQYF. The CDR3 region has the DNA TGTGCCAGCAGCTTTAGGACAGGGGGCCTGGAGACCCAGTACTTC.

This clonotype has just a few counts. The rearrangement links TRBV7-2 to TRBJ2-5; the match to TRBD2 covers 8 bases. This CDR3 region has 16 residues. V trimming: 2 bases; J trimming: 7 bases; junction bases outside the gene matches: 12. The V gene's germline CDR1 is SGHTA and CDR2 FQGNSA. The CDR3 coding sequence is TGTGCCAGCAGCTTAATTCAGCGGGGGCCAGTAGGGACCCAGTACTTC. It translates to CASSLIQRGPVGTQYF.

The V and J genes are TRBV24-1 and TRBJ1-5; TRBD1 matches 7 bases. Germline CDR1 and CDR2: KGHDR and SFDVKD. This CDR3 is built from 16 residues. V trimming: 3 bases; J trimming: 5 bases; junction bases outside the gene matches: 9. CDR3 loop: CATSDRDSATDQPQHF. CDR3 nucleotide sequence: TGTGCCACCAGTGATCGGGACAGCGCCACTGATCAGCCCCAGCATTTT.

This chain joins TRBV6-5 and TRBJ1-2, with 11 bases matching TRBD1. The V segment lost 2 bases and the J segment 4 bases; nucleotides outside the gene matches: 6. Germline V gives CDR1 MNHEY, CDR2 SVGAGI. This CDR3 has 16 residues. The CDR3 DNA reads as TGTGCCAGCAGTTACATTCCGGGGACAGGGGGCTATGGCTACACCTTC. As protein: CASSYIPGTGGYGYTF.

CDR3 sequence reads: CASSQGPGQGSDTQYF. The DNA of the CDR3 is TGCGCCAGCAGCCAAGGGCCCGGACAGGGGTCAGATACGCAGTATTTT. This chain uses TRBV4-3 with TRBJ2-3; TRBD1 aligns across 9 bases. This CDR3 spans 16 amino acids. Losses at the gene ends were 1 base for V and 4 bases for J; bases not matched to a gene: 6. The germline gives CDR1 LGHNA, CDR2 YSLEER.

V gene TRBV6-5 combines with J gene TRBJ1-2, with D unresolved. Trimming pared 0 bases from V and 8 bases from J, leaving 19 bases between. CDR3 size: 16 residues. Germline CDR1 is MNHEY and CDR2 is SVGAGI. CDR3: CASSYSVSSVGRGYTF. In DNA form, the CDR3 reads TGTGCCAGCAGTTACTCGGTATCATCCGTCGGCAGGGGCTACACCTTC.

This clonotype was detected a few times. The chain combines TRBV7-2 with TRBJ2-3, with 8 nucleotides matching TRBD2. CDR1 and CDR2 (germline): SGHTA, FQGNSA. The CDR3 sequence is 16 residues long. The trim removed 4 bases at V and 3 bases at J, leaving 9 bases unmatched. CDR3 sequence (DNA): TGTGCCAGCAGCTCCCTTTTGAGCGGGAGTACAGATACGCAGTATTTT. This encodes CASSSLLSGSTDTQYF.

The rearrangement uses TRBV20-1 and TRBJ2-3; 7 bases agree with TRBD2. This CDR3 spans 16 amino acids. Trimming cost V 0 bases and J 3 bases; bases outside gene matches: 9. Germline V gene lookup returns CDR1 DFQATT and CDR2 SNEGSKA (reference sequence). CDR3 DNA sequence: TGCAGTGCTAGAGATCTTTCGCTAGCGGAGACAGATACGCAGTATTTT. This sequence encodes CSARDLSLAETDTQYF.

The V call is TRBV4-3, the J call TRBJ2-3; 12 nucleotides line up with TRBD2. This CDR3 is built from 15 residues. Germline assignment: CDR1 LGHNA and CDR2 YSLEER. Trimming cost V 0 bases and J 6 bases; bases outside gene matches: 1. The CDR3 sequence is CASSQDTSGGDTQYF. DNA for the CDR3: TGCGCCAGCAGCCAAGATACTAGCGGGGGGGATACGCAGTATTTT.

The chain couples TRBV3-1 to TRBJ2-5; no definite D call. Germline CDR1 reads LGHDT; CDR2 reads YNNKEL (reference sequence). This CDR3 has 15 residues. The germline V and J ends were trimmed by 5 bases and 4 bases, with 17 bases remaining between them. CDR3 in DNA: TGTGCCAGCAGCTTTATTTTTGGGGTCCGAGAGACCCAGTACTTC. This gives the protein CASSFIFGVRETQYF.

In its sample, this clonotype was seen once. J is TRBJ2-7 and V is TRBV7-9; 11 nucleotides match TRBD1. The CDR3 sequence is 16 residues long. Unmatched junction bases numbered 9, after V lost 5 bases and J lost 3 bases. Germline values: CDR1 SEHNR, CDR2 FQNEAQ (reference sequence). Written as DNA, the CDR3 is TGTGCCAGCAGCCCCGCGTCGGGGACAGGGGGCTACGAGCAGTACTTC. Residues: CASSPASGTGGYEQYF.

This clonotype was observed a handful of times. The CDR3 loop reads CASSLSPRTGYTF. CDR3 nucleotide sequence: TGCGCCAGCAGCTTATCCCCCCGGACAGGCTACACCTTC. The chain uses TRBV5-1 and TRBJ1-2; tentatively, D is TRBD1 (5 bases). Germline V lookup: CDR1 SGHRS, CDR2 YFSETQ. Trimming took 2 bases from V and 8 from J, leaving 13 bases between them. The CDR3 spans 13 residues.

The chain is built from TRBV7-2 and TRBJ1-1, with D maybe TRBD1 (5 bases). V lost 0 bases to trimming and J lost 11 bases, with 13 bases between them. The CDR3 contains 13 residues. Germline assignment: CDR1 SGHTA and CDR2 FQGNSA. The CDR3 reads CASSLADNLIAFF. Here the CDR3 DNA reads TGTGCCAGCAGCTTAGCGGACAACTTGATTGCTTTCTTT.

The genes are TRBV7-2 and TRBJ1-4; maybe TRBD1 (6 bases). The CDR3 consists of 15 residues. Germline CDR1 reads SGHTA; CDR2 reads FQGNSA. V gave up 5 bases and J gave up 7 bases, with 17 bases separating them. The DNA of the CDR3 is TGTGCCAGCAGCAAACAGGGTATGGGTGGTGAAAAACTGTTTTTT. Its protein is CASSKQGMGGEKLFF.

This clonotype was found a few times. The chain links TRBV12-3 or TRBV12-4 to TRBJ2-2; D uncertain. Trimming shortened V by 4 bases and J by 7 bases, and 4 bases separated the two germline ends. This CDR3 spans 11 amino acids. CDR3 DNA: TGTGCCAGCAGTTCGGTCGGGGAGCTGTTTTTT. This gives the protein CASSSVGELFF.

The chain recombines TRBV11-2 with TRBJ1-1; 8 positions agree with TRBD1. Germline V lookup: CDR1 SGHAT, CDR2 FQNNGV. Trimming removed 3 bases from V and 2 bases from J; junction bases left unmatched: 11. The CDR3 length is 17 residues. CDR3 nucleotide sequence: TGTGCCAGCAGCTTCAACAGGGGGTATCGGGGAAACACTGAAGCTTTCTTT. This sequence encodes CASSFNRGYRGNTEAFF.